This is a list of T cell receptor beta chains from one sample in a study of blood T cell repertoires in COVID-19. TCRdb's table, derived via immunoSEQ multiplex PCR, lists solely in-frame clones and lacks some. The table lists fewer than 40,000 clones, more than 65% of them singletons. Sequenced sample: peripheral blood. Receptors originate from a man aged 70-80 years with acute or convalescent COVID-19. Both conserved end residues are part of each CDR3. Each record gives: J gene, D gene, CDR3 length, V gene, clone size, CDR3 protein, CDR3 DNA. The D gene is left open where the match is weak. The size field is filled for only some rows; it gives once, few, many or a size class.

j_call: TRBJ1-1; d_call: NA; cdr3_length: 13; v_call: TRBV5-6; clone_size: NA; cdr3_aa: CASSFGLGGVTFF; cdr3_nt: TGTGCCAGCAGCTTCGGTTTGGGAGGTGTGACTTTCTTT
j_call: TRBJ2-3; d_call: TRBD2; cdr3_length: 16; v_call: TRBV3-1/TRBV3-2; clone_size: NA; cdr3_aa: CASSQGVGLAGGVQYF; cdr3_nt: TGTGCCAGCAGCCAAGGAGTCGGGCTAGCGGGAGGCGTGCAGTATTTT
j_call: TRBJ2-1; d_call: NA; cdr3_length: 16; v_call: TRBV3-1/TRBV3-2; clone_size: NA; cdr3_aa: CASTPFGGTAYNEQFF; cdr3_nt: TGTGCCAGCACCCCCTTTGGAGGGACAGCCTACAATGAGCAGTTCTTC
j_call: TRBJ1-1; d_call: NA; cdr3_length: 13; v_call: TRBV29-1; clone_size: NA; cdr3_aa: CSVRTDSGTEAFF; cdr3_nt: TGCAGCGTTAGGACGGACAGTGGCACTGAAGCTTTCTTT
j_call: TRBJ2-1; d_call: NA; cdr3_length: 15; v_call: TRBV6-5; clone_size: NA; cdr3_aa: CASSYYSDTSDEQFF; cdr3_nt: TGTGCCAGCAGTTACTATTCCGACACCTCCGATGAGCAGTTCTTC
j_call: TRBJ1-4; d_call: NA; cdr3_length: 11; v_call: TRBV20-1; clone_size: once; cdr3_aa: CSGWENEKLFF; cdr3_nt: TGCAGTGGGTGGGAGAATGAAAAACTGTTTTTT
j_call: TRBJ1-1; d_call: NA; cdr3_length: 13; v_call: TRBV6-2/TRBV6-3; clone_size: NA; cdr3_aa: CASSQRTSREAFF; cdr3_nt: TGTGCCAGCAGCCAAAGAACTTCGCGTGAAGCTTTCTTT
j_call: TRBJ1-1; d_call: TRBD1; cdr3_length: 14; v_call: TRBV27; clone_size: NA; cdr3_aa: CASSVQGPVIEAFF; cdr3_nt: TGTGCCAGCAGTGTACAGGGGCCGGTGATTGAAGCTTTCTTT
j_call: TRBJ1-5; d_call: NA; cdr3_length: 14; v_call: TRBV9; clone_size: NA; cdr3_aa: CASSVGTVNQPQHF; cdr3_nt: TGTGCCAGCAGCGTAGGTACAGTTAATCAGCCCCAGCATTTT
j_call: TRBJ2-7; d_call: NA; cdr3_length: 15; v_call: TRBV28; clone_size: few; cdr3_aa: CASGLPGLPHYEQYF; cdr3_nt: TGTGCCAGCGGCCTTCCGGGACTCCCTCACTACGAGCAGTACTTC
j_call: TRBJ1-3; d_call: NA; cdr3_length: 14; v_call: TRBV3-1/TRBV3-2; clone_size: NA; cdr3_aa: CASSQRDKGNTIYF; cdr3_nt: TGTGCCAGCAGCCAAAGGGACAAGGGGAACACCATATATTTT
j_call: TRBJ2-5; d_call: TRBD2; cdr3_length: 14; v_call: TRBV7-8; clone_size: NA; cdr3_aa: CASSSSGKLETQYF; cdr3_nt: TGTGCCAGCAGCTCCAGCGGGAAGCTAGAGACCCAGTACTTC
j_call: TRBJ1-6; d_call: NA; cdr3_length: 14; v_call: TRBV6-5; clone_size: NA; cdr3_aa: CASRPQADNSPLHF; cdr3_nt: TGTGCCAGCAGACCACAGGCCGATAATTCACCCCTCCACTTT
j_call: TRBJ2-2; d_call: TRBD2; cdr3_length: 17; v_call: TRBV3-1/TRBV3-2; clone_size: NA; cdr3_aa: CASSPKAGPENTGELFF; cdr3_nt: TGTGCCAGCAGCCCTAAAGCGGGACCGGAGAACACCGGGGAGCTGTTTTTT
j_call: TRBJ2-5; d_call: TRBD2; cdr3_length: 15; v_call: TRBV7-9; clone_size: NA; cdr3_aa: CASSLGGSNQETQYF; cdr3_nt: TGTGCCAGCAGCTTAGGCGGGAGTAACCAAGAGACCCAGTACTTC
j_call: TRBJ2-7; d_call: TRBD2; cdr3_length: 15; v_call: TRBV7-9; clone_size: NA; cdr3_aa: CASSLLAGGPYEQYF; cdr3_nt: TGTGCCAGCAGCCTTTTGGCGGGAGGGCCCTACGAGCAGTACTTC
j_call: TRBJ1-6; d_call: NA; cdr3_length: 16; v_call: TRBV28; clone_size: NA; cdr3_aa: CASSTGKSSYNSPLHF; cdr3_nt: TGTGCCAGCAGTACGGGGAAGAGCTCCTATAATTCACCCCTCCACTTT